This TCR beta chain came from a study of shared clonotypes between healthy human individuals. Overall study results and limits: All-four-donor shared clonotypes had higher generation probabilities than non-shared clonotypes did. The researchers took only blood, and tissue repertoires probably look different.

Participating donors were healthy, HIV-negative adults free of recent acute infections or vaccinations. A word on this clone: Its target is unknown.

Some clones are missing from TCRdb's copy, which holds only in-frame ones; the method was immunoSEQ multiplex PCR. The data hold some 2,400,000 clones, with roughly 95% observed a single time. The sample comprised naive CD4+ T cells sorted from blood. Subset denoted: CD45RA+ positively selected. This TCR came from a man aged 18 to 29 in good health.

CDR3 nucleotides: TGTGCCAGCAGTACCCCAGGGGACAGGGGGCGTTATGGCTACACCTTC. Translation: CASSTPGDRGRYGYTF. This sequence joins TRBV28 and TRBJ1-2; TRBD1 matches at 12 bases. The ends lost 5 bases at V and 5 bases at J; junction bases unmatched: 9. Germline V gene data show CDR1 as MDHEN and CDR2 as SYDVKM. This CDR3 is built from 16 residues.